The 4 T cell receptor beta chains presented below share a single source sample, sequenced in a study of blood T cell repertoires in COVID-19. The data were produced by immunoSEQ multiplex PCR, yet TCRdb's version contains in-frame clones alone and is incomplete. The sample lists 50,000 to 55,000 clones, 85% occurring once. Sequencing was performed on peripheral blood. All receptors derive from a man aged 55 to 70 with acute or convalescent COVID-19.

The chain is built from TRBV7-3 and TRBJ2-7; 8 bases fit TRBD1. Germline CDR1 is SGHTA and CDR2 is FQGTGA. V trimming: 5 bases; J trimming: 1 base; junction bases outside the gene matches: 7. The CDR3 spans 15 residues. Written as DNA, the CDR3 is TGTGCCAGCAGCCGAGGGACAGGCGATTCCTACGAGCAGTACTTC. This gives the protein CASSRGTGDSYEQYF.

In its sample, this clone was seen a few times. Within the sample, other DNA sequences also encode this same CDR3. The chain uses TRBV2 and TRBJ1-3; weak D call: TRBD1 (5 bases). The V end lost 7 bases, the J end lost 0 bases, and 10 bases lay between the germline ends. The germline V gene encodes CDR1 SNHLY and CDR2 FYNNEI. This CDR3 comprises 14 residues. As DNA, the CDR3 is TGTGCCAGCAAGGCAGGGAACTCTGGAAACACCATATATTTT. The encoded protein is CASKAGNSGNTIYF.

The V and J genes are TRBV15 and TRBJ1-2; 11 nucleotides align to TRBD1. The V gene's germline CDR1 is LNHNV and CDR2 YYDKDF (reference sequence). J gave up 0 bases and V 0 bases, and 9 bases lay outside the gene matches. The CDR3 is made up of 19 amino acids. CDR3 DNA sequence: TGTGCCACCAGCAGAGAAAGTCCATGGACAGGGGGCCCTAACTATGGCTACACCTTC. Its protein is CATSRESPWTGGPNYGYTF.

V is TRBV11-2 and J is TRBJ2-2, with TRBD2 matching over 8 bases. V shed 3 bases and J 4 bases; nucleotides not matched to a gene: 10. CDR1 is SGHAT and CDR2 is FQNNGV in the germline V gene. This CDR3 is built from 17 residues. In nucleotides, the CDR3 is TGTGCCAGCAGCTTGCGGGTTAGGGCGGGGGGCACCGGGGAGCTGTTTTTT. This encodes CASSLRVRAGGTGELFF.